Below, one T cell receptor (beta chain) is given with its context. Its antigen remains unknown. This specimen comes from a study of blood T cells in healthy people across ages. Study-level findings and limits: Whereas aged donors had fewer naive CD4+ cells, long-lived donors had more of them and higher diversity. Unsorted PBMC material precluded a definitive naive versus antigen-experienced comparison.

For the second PCR, which ran for about 7 to 11 cycles, a sample-barcoded 5' primer and a J-beta primer mix were used. Each cDNA molecule carried a tag from a template-switch adaptor that contained 12 random nucleotides. Sequencing recovered at least 3 million CDR3-containing paired-end reads from each sample. TCRdb recomputed calls from the 5' RACE reads with MiXCR, one row per CDR3 protein. The sample comprises 1.8 million or so distinct CDR3 sequences, more than 35% of which are singletons, and around 23% rests with the top ten. With 3 bases clipped from V and 13 bases from J, the junction kept 5 bases outside the gene matches. The CDR3 is 13 residues long.

The chain links TRBV12-3 or TRBV12-4 to TRBJ1-6, with TRBD1 matching over 8 bases. This receptor was obtained from a human donor in good health. Material: blood. CDR3 DNA sequence: TGTGCCAGCAGTTTTGCGACAGGGGAGCCCCTCCACTTT. Translated, it gives CASSFATGEPLHF.